Described below is a single TCR beta chain sequence and its context. Its antigen is not known. Reverse transcription of all isolated RNA meant that expressed TCRB transcripts were sequenced. Generated by immunoSEQ multiplex PCR, the TCRdb table keeps only in-frame clones and is missing some. The data contain about 140,000 clones, 6.9% of them singletons. The germline V gene has CDR1 SGHNT and CDR2 YYREEE (reference sequence). The ends were cut back, 5 bases at V and 1 base at J, with 12 bases in the middle. The CDR3 sequence is 14 residues long. The sample originates from a study of beta chain features in type 1 diabetes. Whole-study results and caveats: A possible short-template PCR bias applies equally to patients and controls.

The source material was central memory CD4+ T cells from blood. This chain joins TRBV5-4 and TRBJ2-5; a possible D gene is TRBD1 (5 bases). The receptor comes from a woman in her 30s in good health. Here the CDR3 reads CASSAGPIQETQYF. The CDR3 DNA follows: TGTGCCAGCAGTGCAGGGCCTATCCAAGAGACCCAGTACTTC.